The 3 T cell receptor beta chains below were found in one sample sequenced in a study of identifying expanded T cells in peripheral blood. The protocol was immunoSEQ multiplex PCR, while the TCRdb copy is restricted to in-frame clones and leaves out a portion. The sample shows 81,000 or so clones, roughly 89% of them seen only once. The sequencing input was blood. The receptors shown here come from a person aged 18-70 years in good health.

J is TRBJ2-2 and V is TRBV19; D perhaps matches TRBD1 (6 bases). CDR1 and CDR2 (germline): LNHDA, SQIVND (reference sequence). V gave up 5 bases and J gave up 4 bases, with 17 bases separating them. The CDR3 totals 16 residues. The CDR3, as DNA: TGTGCCAGTAGTCCGTCCCTCACAGGGCTCACCGGGGAGCTGTTTTTT. It yields the protein CASSPSLTGLTGELFF.

V usage is TRBV5-4 and J usage is TRBJ2-7, with TRBD2 as a possible D gene (6 bases). This CDR3 contains 15 residues. The germline gives CDR1 SGHNT, CDR2 YYREEE (reference sequence). Trimming removed 0 bases at V and 0 bases at J, with 10 bases between. Here the CDR3 reads CASSLVGRDSYEQYF. In DNA, the CDR3 is TGTGCCAGCAGCTTGGTGGGGCGGGACTCCTACGAGCAGTACTTC.

J is TRBJ2-5 and V is TRBV7-3; TRBD2 is a possible D gene (5 bases). Trimming removed 5 bases from V and 1 base from J, with 11 bases in between. The CDR3 has 14 amino acids. CDR1 and CDR2 (germline): SGHTA, FQGTGA. The CDR3 bases are TGTGCCAGCAGCCCCGGAGGACCCCAAGAGACCCAGTACTTC. Translated: CASSPGGPQETQYF.